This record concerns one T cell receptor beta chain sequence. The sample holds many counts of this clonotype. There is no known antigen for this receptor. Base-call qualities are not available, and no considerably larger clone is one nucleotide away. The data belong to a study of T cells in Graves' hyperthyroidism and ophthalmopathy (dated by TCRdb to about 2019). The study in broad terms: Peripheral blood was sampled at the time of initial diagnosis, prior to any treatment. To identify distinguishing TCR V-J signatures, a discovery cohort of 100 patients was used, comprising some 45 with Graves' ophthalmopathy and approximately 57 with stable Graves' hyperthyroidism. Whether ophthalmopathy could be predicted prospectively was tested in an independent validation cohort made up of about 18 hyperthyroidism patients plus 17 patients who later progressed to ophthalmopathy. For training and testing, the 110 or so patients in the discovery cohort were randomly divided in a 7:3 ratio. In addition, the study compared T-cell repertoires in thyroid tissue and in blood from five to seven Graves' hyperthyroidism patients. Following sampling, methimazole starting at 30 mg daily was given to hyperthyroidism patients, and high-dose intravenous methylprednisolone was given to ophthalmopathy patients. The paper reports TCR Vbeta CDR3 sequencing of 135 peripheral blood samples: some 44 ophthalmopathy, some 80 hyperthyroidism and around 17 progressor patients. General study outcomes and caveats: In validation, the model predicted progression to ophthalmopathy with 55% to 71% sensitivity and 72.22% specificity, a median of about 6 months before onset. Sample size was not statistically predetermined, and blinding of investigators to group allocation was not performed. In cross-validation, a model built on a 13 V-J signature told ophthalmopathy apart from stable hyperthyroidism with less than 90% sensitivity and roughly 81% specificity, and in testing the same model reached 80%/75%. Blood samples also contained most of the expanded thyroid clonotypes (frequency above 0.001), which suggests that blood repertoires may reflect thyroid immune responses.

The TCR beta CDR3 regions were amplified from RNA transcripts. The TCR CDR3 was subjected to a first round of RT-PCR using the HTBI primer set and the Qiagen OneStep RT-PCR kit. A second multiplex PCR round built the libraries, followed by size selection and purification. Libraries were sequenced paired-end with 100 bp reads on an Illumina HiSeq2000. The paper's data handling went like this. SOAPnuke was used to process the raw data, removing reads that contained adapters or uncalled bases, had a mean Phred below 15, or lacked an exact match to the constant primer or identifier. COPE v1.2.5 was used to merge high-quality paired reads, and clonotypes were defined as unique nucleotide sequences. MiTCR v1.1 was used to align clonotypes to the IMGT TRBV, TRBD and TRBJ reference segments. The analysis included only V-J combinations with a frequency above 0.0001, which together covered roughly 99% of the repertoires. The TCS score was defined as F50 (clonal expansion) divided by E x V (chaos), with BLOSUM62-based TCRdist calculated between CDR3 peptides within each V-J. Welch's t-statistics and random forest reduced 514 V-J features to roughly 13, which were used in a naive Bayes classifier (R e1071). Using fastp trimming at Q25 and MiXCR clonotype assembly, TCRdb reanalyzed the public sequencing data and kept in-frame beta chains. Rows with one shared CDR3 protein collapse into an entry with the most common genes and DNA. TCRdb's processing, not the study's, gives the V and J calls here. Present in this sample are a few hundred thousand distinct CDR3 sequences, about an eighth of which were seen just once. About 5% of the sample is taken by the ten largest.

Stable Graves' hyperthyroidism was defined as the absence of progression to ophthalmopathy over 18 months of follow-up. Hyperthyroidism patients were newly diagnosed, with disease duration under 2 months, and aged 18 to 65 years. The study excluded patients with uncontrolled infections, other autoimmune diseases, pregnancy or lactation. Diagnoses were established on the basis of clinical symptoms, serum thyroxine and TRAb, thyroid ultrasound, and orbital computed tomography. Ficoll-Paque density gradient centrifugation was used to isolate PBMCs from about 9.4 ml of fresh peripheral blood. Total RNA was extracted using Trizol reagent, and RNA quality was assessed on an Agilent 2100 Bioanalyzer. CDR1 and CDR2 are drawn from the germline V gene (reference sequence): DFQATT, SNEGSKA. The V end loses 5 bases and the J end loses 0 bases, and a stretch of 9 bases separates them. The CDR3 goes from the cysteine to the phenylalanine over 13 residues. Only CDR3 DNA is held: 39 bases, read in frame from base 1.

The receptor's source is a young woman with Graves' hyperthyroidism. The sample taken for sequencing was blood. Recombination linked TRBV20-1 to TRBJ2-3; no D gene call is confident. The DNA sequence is TGCAGTGCTGGTCAGACTAGCACAGATACGCAGTATTTT. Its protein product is CSAGQTSTDTQYF.